Listed below are T cell receptor beta chains from one sample, sequenced in a study of T-cell memory formation after mild COVID-19. MiXCR, applied by TCRdb to the 5' RACE reads, yields one record per CDR3 protein. The sample contains around 310,000 distinct CDR3 sequences, 14% of which appear only once. The material sequenced was PBMCs or a T cell subset sorted from them (not recorded which). Receptors originate from a man between 18 and 29 years old who had mild COVID-19 (a few samples of this study predate the infection). Cell type and time point are not known. Both conserved end residues are part of each CDR3. D genes are given only for firm matches. Where a row states a size, it is once, few, many or the class of an expanded clone; other rows omit it.

TRBV30	NA	NA	TRBJ2-7	TGTGCCTGGAATACAGGGTTCTACGAGCAGTACTTC	CAWNTGFYEQYF
TRBV4-3	NA	NA	TRBJ1-6	TGCGCCAGCAGCCAAGATTCCGGGTATAATTCACCCCTCCACTTT	CASSQDSGYNSPLHF
TRBV11-2	NA	few	TRBJ2-3	TGTGCCAGCAGCTTAAGTGGGAGCACTCCGTTCGGTCCGGCCCGACTTTCCACAGATACGCAGTATTTT	CASSLSGSTPFGPARLSTDTQYF
TRBV20-1	NA	NA	TRBJ1-5	TGCAGTGCTAGCTCAGGGAGCAATCAGCCCCAGCATTTT	CSASSGSNQPQHF
TRBV7-2	TRBD1	few	TRBJ2-4	TGTGCCAGCAGCCGCTGGGGACAGGCAGACATTCAGTACTTC	CASSRWGQADIQYF
TRBV11-2	NA	NA	TRBJ2-3	TGTGCCAGCAGCTCCTTCCGGGGGTCAGATACGCAGTATTTT	CASSSFRGSDTQYF
TRBV6-5	NA	NA	TRBJ1-3	TGTGCCAGCAGTGCGGACAGAAGTGGAAACACCATATATTTT	CASSADRSGNTIYF
TRBV6-1	NA	few	TRBJ2-1	TGTGCCTTGGACCGGGATGAGCAGTTCTTC	CALDRDEQFF
TRBV28	NA	few	TRBJ2-5	TGTGCCAGCAGTTTATACGACAGGTTGGAGACCCAGTACTTC	CASSLYDRLETQYF
TRBV11-2	TRBD1	few	TRBJ2-5	TGTGCCAGCAGCGCCCTTCGGGGACAGCAGTACTTC	CASSALRGQQYF
TRBV7-2	NA	once	TRBJ2-5	TGTGCCAGCAGCCCCCGGGTAGTACCAGAGACCCAGTACTTC	CASSPRVVPETQYF
TRBV10-3	NA	few	TRBJ2-3	TGTGCCATCAGTGAGTCGGGGGCTGACACAGATACGCAGTATTTT	CAISESGADTDTQYF
TRBV6-2/TRBV6-3	TRBD1	few	TRBJ2-5	TGTGCCAGCAGCTACAGGGGAAGGGCCCAAGAGACCCAGTACTTC	CASSYRGRAQETQYF
TRBV12-3/TRBV12-4	NA	NA	TRBJ1-2	TGTGCCAGCAGACCCGGGACAACCTATGGCTACACCTTC	CASRPGTTYGYTF
TRBV5-1	TRBD1	many	TRBJ2-2	TGCGCCAGCAGGGGACAGGTGAACACCGGGGAGCTGTTTTTT	CASRGQVNTGELFF
TRBV9	NA	NA	TRBJ1-1	TGTGCCAGCAGCGCAGCACAGGGTCTTAGGGCTTTCTTT	CASSAAQGLRAFF
TRBV20-1	TRBD2	many	TRBJ2-3	TGCAGTGAGCTGGCCGCGGGGGGGATGCCAGATACGCAGTATTTT	CSELAAGGMPDTQYF
TRBV27	NA	NA	TRBJ1-2	TGTGCCAGCAGTCCTACAATCTCACCGGGGAACTATGGCTACACCTTC	CASSPTISPGNYGYTF
TRBV6-6	NA	NA	TRBJ2-7	TGTGCCAGCAGTTACGGGGCTAGCAGCTCCTACGAGCAGTACTTC	CASSYGASSSYEQYF
TRBV5-1	NA	NA	TRBJ2-7	TGCGCCAGCAGCTTGAAAAGAGGGCAGTACTTC	CASSLKRGQYF
TRBV5-1	NA	few	TRBJ2-2	TGCGCCAGCAGCTTGTCGGGGGCTGGGAGAACCGGGGAGCTGTTTTTT	CASSLSGAGRTGELFF
TRBV6-5	TRBD1	many	TRBJ1-5	TGTGCCAGCAGTACGGGGACAGGGGGGAGGCAGCCCCAGCATTTT	CASSTGTGGRQPQHF